This TCR beta chain was identified in a study of blood T cell repertoires in COVID-19 (TCRdb year 2020). For the wider study: Collaborator samples came from the United States, Italy and Spain and covered acute and convalescent phases of COVID-19. HLA class I and class II types, where available, came from metadata supplied by the sample provider rather than from assay-based typing. The repertoires were released in a freely available public database meant as a resource for research on the immune response to SARS-CoV-2. The sample metadata nearly always contained a de-identified subject ID, COVID-19 status, age in years and sex. Samples were obtained from the ongoing ImmuneRACE study (first 160 participants) and from about 1,300 subjects provided by 6 global collaborators. Deeply sampled blood TCRbeta repertoires from subjects exposed to, actively infected with, or recovered from COVID-19 were included in the dataset. The material from the prospective study consisted of cDNA or gDNA derived from T cells, B-cell-depleted T cells, or PBMCs.

The immunoSEQ Assay, a bias-controlled multiplex PCR, was used to amplify TCRbeta CDR3 regions from genomic DNA. The paper's processing steps were these. Nucleated cell counts per sample were estimated from amplification of reference gene primers within the assay. To quantify the absolute abundance of each unique TCRbeta CDR3 rearrangement, sequence reads were collapsed and filtered. For each sample, productive Simpson clonality was calculated as the square root of Simpson's diversity index across productive rearrangements. Held by TCRdb, this immuneACCESS table contains in-frame sequences only and omits some clones. Under half of the omission traces to an unresolved V gene where checked; the cause of the rest is unknown. The V and J calls and the clone size are those of that table, but D and trimming were determined from the DNA. This sample holds about 100,000 clones; about nine tenths were observed only once. The top ten clonotypes cover 2% to 2.5% of the sample.

As encoded in the germline V gene, CDR1 is MNHEY while CDR2 is SVGAGI. Spanning cysteine to phenylalanine, the CDR3 consists of 14 amino acids. Only the CDR3 DNA stays, 42 bases, in frame from base 1. V loses 4 bases, J loses 2 bases, and the germline ends lie 9 bases apart. The sample holds a few counts of this clone. Its recognized antigen is unknown. One base away there is no much larger clone; base qualities are not given. Whole blood was collected in K2EDTA tubes by collaborating institutions according to the institutions' own protocols. Collaborator samples were shipped for TCRbeta analysis as frozen whole blood, isolated PBMCs, or DNA extracted from either sample type. Study-wide conclusions, independent of this receptor: Clinical and demographic metadata were provided uncurated, with the amount varying by source and participant.

The receptor comes from a man aged 50-60 years with active COVID-19. The chain uses TRBV6-5 and TRBJ1-5; no D segment can be confidently identified. Sequences were obtained from peripheral blood. The sequenced DNA is TGTGCCAGCAGTTCGCGGGGTGGCAATCAGCCCCAGCATTTT. The encoded protein is CASSSRGGNQPQHF.